The present TCR beta chain was sequenced within a study of T cell responses to AZD1222 COVID-19 vaccine. The study, taken as a whole, reports: Along spike, vaccine-associated CD4 TCRs were found throughout, with dominance at 160-218 and 743-854. Nearly half of unique spike-specific TCRs reportedly avoided B.1.351 and B.1.1.7 mutated regions.

Per germline, CDR1 KGHDR and CDR2 SFDVKD. V dropped 4 bases and J dropped 4; count of bases not matched to a gene: 9. The CDR3 sequence is 16 residues long. The table came from immunoSEQ multiplex PCR; TCRdb's copy has only in-frame clones and leaves some out. This sample yields over 110,000 clones, of which roughly nine tenths are seen a single time; 9.3% belongs to the top ten. A remark on this clone: Antigen specificity is unknown.

The sample in question was peripheral blood, obtained 28 days after the second AZD1222 dose. The chain uses TRBV24-1 and TRBJ2-3; 8 bases line up with TRBD1. The clonotype comes from an adult who received the AZD1222 COVID-19 vaccine. DNA for the CDR3: TGTGCCACCAGTGACCATGGGACAGGTCGACCAGATACGCAGTATTTT. This gives the protein CATSDHGTGRPDTQYF.